This paragraph reports one T cell receptor (beta chain). The authors ran a second PCR of 7 to 11 cycles using a sample-barcoded 5' primer and a J-beta primer mix. Each CDR3 protein gets one entry after TCRdb re-called the 5' RACE reads with MiXCR. The table includes 700,000 to 1,000,000 distinct CDR3 sequences, 40% to 50% detected once. This sample was included in a study of blood T cells in healthy people across ages. Germline lookup yields CDR1 MNHEY and CDR2 SVGAGI. CDR3 size: 14 residues. The receptor was derived from a man aged 55 to 70 in good health. The rearrangement links TRBV6-5 to TRBJ2-4; 11 positions match TRBD1. The J call could be wrong; TRBJ2-7 is a better fit for the DNA end. The material sequenced was blood. The CDR3 DNA reads TGTGCCAGCACCCCCTGGACAGGGGGCGTCGAGCAGTACTTC. This translates into CASTPWTGGVEQYF.